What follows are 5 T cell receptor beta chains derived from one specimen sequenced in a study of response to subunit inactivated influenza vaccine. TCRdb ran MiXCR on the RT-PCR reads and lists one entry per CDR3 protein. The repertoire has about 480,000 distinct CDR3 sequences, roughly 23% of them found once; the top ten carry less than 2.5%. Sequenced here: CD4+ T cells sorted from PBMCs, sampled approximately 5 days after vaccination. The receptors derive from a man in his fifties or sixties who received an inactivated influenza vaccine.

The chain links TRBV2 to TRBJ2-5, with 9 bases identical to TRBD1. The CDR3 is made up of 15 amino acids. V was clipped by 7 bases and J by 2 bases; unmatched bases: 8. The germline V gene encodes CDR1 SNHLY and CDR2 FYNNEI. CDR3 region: CASNQDRGGQETQYF. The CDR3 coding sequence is TGTGCCAGCAACCAGGACAGGGGAGGACAAGAGACCCAGTACTTC.

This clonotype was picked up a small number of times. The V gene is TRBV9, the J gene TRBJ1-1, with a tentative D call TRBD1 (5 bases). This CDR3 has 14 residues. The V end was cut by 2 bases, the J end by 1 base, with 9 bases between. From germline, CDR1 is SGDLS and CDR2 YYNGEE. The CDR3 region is CASSVRGENTEAFF. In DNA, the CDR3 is TGTGCCAGCAGCGTCCGAGGGGAGAACACTGAAGCTTTCTTT.

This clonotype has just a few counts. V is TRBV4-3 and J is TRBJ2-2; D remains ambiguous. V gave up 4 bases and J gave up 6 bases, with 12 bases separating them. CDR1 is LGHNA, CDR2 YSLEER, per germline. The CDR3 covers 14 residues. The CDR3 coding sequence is TGCGCCAGCAGCCTCCTGACAAGCGCCGGGGAGCTGTTTTTT. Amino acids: CASSLLTSAGELFF.

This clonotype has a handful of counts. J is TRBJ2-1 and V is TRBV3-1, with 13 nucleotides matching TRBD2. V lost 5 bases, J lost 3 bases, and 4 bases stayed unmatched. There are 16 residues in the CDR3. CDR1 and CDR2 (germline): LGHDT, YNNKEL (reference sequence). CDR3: CASSSTSGRGYNEQFF. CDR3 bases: TGTGCCAGCAGCTCCACTAGCGGGAGGGGCTACAATGAGCAGTTCTTC.

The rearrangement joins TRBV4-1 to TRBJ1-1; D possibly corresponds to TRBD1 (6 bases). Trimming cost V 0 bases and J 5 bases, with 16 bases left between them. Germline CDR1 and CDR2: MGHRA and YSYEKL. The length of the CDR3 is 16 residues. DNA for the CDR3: TGCGCCAGCAGCCAAGATGTGAACAGGGCGAGGACTGAAGCTTTCTTT. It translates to CASSQDVNRARTEAFF.